Listed below are T cell receptor beta chains from one sample, sequenced in a study of breast tumors, draining lymph nodes, adjacent tissues. Each CDR3 protein gets one entry after TCRdb re-called the multiplex PCR reads with MiXCR. The table lists fewer than 140,000 distinct CDR3 sequences, less than 40% of them singletons. Material: axillary lymph node tissue. All receptors derive from a female donor with breast cancer. Some clones in this sample may be carry-over from other donors' samples. Each CDR3 is given with its conserved first and last residue. The order of the fields is clone size, J gene, V gene, D gene, CDR3 DNA, CDR3 protein. D genes are given only for firm matches. Clone sizes are given selectively: once, few, many, or a class where the clone is expanded.

>-|TRBJ2-5|TRBV20-1|TRBD1
TGCAGTGCTAGTCAGTCGGGACAGGGGCCGGAGACCCAGTACTTC
CSASQSGQGPETQYF
>many|TRBJ2-1|TRBV14|-
TGTGCCAGCAGCCGGCCGGGGGCGGGCGAGAACTACAATGAGCAGTTCTTC
CASSRPGAGENYNEQFF
>-|TRBJ1-1|TRBV19|TRBD1
TGTGCCAGTAGTACATCGACAGGGACGAACACTGAAGCTTTCTTT
CASSTSTGTNTEAFF
>many|TRBJ1-6|TRBV20-1|-
TGCAGTGCTAGAGATCTATACGGTAGCTCCTATAATTCACCCCTCCACTTT
CSARDLYGSSYNSPLHF
>-|TRBJ2-2|TRBV4-2|TRBD2
TGTGCCAGCAGCCAAGCGGGGGTGACTAGCGGGGGTGCCGGGGAGCTGTTTTTT
CASSQAGVTSGGAGELFF
>many|TRBJ2-1|TRBV10-2|-
TGCGCCAGCAGTCGGGGAAGGGCTTACAATGAGCAGTTCTTC
CASSRGRAYNEQFF
>many|TRBJ2-7|TRBV6-5|-
TGTGCCAGCAGTTACTCGGGGGCAGGGGTTCAGTACGAGCAGTACTTC
CASSYSGAGVQYEQYF
>many|TRBJ2-7|TRBV30|-
TGTGCCTGGAGTGTAGGGGTCCCATACGAGCAGTACTTC
CAWSVGVPYEQYF
>many|TRBJ2-5|TRBV11-2|-
TGTGCCAGCAGCTTAGGTATCGGGCAGGGCGAGACCCAGTACTTC
CASSLGIGQGETQYF
>many|TRBJ2-3|TRBV4-3|TRBD2
TGCGCCAGCAGCCAACTCACGACTAGCAGAGCCACAGATACGCAGTATTTT
CASSQLTTSRATDTQYF
>-|TRBJ2-7|TRBV9|-
TGTGCCAGCTCCTTAGGGGTTTCGCGCACCTACGAGCAGTACTTC
CASSLGVSRTYEQYF
>many|TRBJ1-6|TRBV6-5|TRBD1
TGTGCCAGCAGTCGTGGACGCGGACAGGGGATTTTTAATTCACCCCTCCACTTT
CASSRGRGQGIFNSPLHF
>-|TRBJ1-5|TRBV10-1|-
TGCGCCACCCTACAGTGCGCGGAGCCCATGGGGGACAATCAGCCCCAGCATTTT
CATLQCAEPMGDNQPQHF
>-|TRBJ2-1|TRBV15|TRBD2
TGTGCCACCAGCAGAATGGGGACTAGCGGGCTTAGCTCCTACAATGAGCAGTTCTTC
CATSRMGTSGLSSYNEQFF
>many|TRBJ2-1|TRBV20-1|-
TGCAGTGCTAGAGTTACTAGTGGGAATTCGGAGTTCTTC
CSARVTSGNSEFF
>many|TRBJ2-3|TRBV20-1|-
TGCAGTGCTAGACTAGATACGCAGTATTTT
CSARLDTQYF
>few|TRBJ2-1|TRBV28|-
TGTGCCAGCACCACTCCCAGCCTCAATGAGCAGTTCTTC
CASTTPSLNEQFF
>many|TRBJ2-7|TRBV12-3/TRBV12-4|TRBD2
TGTGCCAGCAGTTTAGGGCTAGCGGGGACCTACGAGCAGTACTTC
CASSLGLAGTYEQYF
>many|TRBJ2-3|TRBV4-2|TRBD1
TGTGCCAGCAGCCCAAATTTTCCGGTAGGACAGGTGAACACAGATACGCAGTATTTT
CASSPNFPVGQVNTDTQYF
>-|TRBJ2-7|TRBV11-2|TRBD2
TGTGCCAGCAGCCGGGGGGACGGTACCTCCTACGAGCAGTACTTC
CASSRGDGTSYEQYF
>many|TRBJ1-6|TRBV6-2/TRBV6-3|-
TGTGCCAGCAGTCCCTTCCGGGGGCACACTTCACCCCTCCACTTT
CASSPFRGHTSPLHF
>many|TRBJ2-7|TRBV9|TRBD1
TGTGCCAGCAGCGTAGAGGGGACAGGGGCCTACGAGCAGTACTTC
CASSVEGTGAYEQYF
>many|TRBJ2-1|TRBV4-3|-
TGCGCCAGCAGCCAAGAGGAAGGGAGAGACTACTACTACAATGAGCAGTTCTTC
CASSQEEGRDYYYNEQFF
>many|TRBJ2-2|TRBV5-8|TRBD1
TGTGCCAGCAGCACAGGGGGCGGGTTCGGGGAGCTGTTTTTT
CASSTGGGFGELFF
>many|TRBJ2-3|TRBV5-6|-
TGTGCCAGCAGCTTGGATCGGTCCTCAACGCAGTATTTT
CASSLDRSSTQYF
>many|TRBJ2-1|TRBV9|-
TGTGCCAGCAGCGCTACCTACAATGAGCAGTTCTTC
CASSATYNEQFF
>-|TRBJ2-1|TRBV9|TRBD2
TGTGCCAGCAGCGTAGTAACTAGCGGTGGTGAGCAGTCCTTC
CASSVVTSGGEQSF
>many|TRBJ2-2|TRBV5-4|-
TGTGCCAGCAGCTTGGGGGGGTTGGCTGCCGCCCGGACCGGGGAGCTGTTTTTT
CASSLGGLAAARTGELFF
>-|TRBJ2-3|TRBV29-1|-
TGCAGCACCGAGGGTGGGAGCACAGATACGCAGTATTTT
CSTEGGSTDTQYF